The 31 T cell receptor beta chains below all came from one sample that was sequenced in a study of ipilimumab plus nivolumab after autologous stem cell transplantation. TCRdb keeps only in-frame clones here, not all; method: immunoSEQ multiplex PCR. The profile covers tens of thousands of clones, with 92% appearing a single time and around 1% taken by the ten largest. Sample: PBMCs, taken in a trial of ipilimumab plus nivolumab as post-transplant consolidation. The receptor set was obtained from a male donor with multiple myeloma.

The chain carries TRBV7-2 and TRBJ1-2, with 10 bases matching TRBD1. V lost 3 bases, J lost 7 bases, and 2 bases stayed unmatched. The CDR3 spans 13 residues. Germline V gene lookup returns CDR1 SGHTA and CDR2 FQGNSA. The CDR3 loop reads CASSFGQGGGYTF. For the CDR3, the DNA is TGTGCCAGCAGCTTCGGACAGGGGGGTGGCTACACCTTC.

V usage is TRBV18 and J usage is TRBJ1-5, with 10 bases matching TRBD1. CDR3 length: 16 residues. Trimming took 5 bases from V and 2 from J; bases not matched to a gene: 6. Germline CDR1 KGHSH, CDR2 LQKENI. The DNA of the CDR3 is TGTGCCAGCTCATCCAGACAGGGGGCCGGCAATCAGCCCCAGCATTTT. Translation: CASSSRQGAGNQPQHF. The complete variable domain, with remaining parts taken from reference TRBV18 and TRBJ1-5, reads NAGVMQNPRHLVRRRGQEARLRCSPMKGHSHVYWYRQLPEEGLKFMVYLQKENIIDESGMPKERFSAEFPKEGPSILRIQQVVRGDSAAYFCASSSRQGAGNQPQHFGDGTRLSIL.

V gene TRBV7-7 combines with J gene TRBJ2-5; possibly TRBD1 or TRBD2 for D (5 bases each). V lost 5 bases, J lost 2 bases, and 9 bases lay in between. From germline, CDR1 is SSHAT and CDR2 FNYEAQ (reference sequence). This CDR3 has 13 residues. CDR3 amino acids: CASSRDGQETQYF. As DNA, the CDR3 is TGTGCCAGCAGCCGGGACGGGCAAGAGACCCAGTACTTC.

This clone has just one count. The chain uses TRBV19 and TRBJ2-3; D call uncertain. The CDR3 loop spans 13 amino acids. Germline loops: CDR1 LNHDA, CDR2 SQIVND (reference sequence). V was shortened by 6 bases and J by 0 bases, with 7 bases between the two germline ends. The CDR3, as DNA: TGTGCCAGTAGAGCGACTAGCACAGATACGCAGTATTTT. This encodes CASRATSTDTQYF. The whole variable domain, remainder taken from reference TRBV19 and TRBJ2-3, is DGGITQSPKYLFRKEGQNVTLSCEQNLNHDAMYWYRQDPGQGLRLIYYSQIVNDFQKGDIAEGYSVSREKKESFPLTVTSAQKNPTAFYLCASRATSTDTQYFGPGTRLTVL.

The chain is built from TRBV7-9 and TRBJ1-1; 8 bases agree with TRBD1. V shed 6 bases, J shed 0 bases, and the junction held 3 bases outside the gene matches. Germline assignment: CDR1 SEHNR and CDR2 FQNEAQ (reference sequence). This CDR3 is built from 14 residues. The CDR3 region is CASSSTGVNTEAFF. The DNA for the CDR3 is TGTGCCAGCAGTTCGACAGGGGTGAACACTGAAGCTTTCTTT.

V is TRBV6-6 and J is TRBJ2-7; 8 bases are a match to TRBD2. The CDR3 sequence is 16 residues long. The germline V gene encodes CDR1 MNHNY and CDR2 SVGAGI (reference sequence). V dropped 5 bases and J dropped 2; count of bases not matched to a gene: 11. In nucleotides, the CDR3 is TGTGCCAGCAGTCAAGGAGCGGGAGACCCTACCTACGAGCAGTACTTC. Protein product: CASSQGAGDPTYEQYF.

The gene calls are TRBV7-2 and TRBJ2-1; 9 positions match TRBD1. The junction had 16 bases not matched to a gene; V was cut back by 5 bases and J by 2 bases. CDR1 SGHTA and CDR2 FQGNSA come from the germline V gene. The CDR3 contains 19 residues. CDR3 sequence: CASSASRDRVTRAYNEQFF. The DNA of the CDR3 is TGTGCCAGCAGCGCGTCCCGGGACAGGGTCACGAGGGCCTACAATGAGCAGTTCTTC. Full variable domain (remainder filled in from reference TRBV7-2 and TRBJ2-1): GAGVSQSPSNKVTEKGKDVELRCDPISGHTALYWYRQSLGQGLEFLIYFQGNSAPDKSGLPSDRFSAERTGGSVSTLTIQRTQQEDSAVYLCASSASRDRVTRAYNEQFFGPGTRLTVL.

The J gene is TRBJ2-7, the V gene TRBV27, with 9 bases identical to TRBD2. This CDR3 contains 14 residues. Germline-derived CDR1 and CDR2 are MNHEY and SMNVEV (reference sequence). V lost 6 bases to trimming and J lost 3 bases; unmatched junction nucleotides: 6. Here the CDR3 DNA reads TGTGCCAGCAGCTCCCTAGCGGGGCTCTACGAGCAGTACTTC. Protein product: CASSSLAGLYEQYF.

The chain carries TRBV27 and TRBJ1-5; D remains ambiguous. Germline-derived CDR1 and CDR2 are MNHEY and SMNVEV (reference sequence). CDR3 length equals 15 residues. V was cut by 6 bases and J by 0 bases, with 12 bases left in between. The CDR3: CASRAGDYSNQPQHF. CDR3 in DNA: TGTGCCAGCAGGGCGGGAGATTATAGCAATCAGCCCCAGCATTTT.

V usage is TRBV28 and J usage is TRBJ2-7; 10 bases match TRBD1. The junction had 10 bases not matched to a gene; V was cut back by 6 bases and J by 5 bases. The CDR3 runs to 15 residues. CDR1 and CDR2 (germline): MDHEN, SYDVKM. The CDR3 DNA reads TGTGCCAGCAGCATAATCCGGGACAGGGGCAACGAGCAGTACTTC. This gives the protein CASSIIRDRGNEQYF. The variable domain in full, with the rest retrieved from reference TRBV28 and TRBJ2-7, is DVKVTQSSRYLVKRTGEKVFLECVQDMDHENMFWYRQDPGLGLRLIYFSYDVKMKEKGDIPEGYSVSREKKERFSLILESASTNQTSMYLCASSIIRDRGNEQYFGPGTRLTVT.

CDR3 sequence: CASTTGGASGNTIYF. CDR3 nucleotides: TGTGCCAGCACAACAGGGGGTGCCTCTGGAAACACCATATATTTT. The chain employs TRBV28 and TRBJ1-3; 8 positions match TRBD1. Trimming took 7 bases from V and 0 from J; bases not matched to a gene: 5. This CDR3 region has 15 residues. Per the germline V gene, CDR1 is MDHEN and CDR2 is SYDVKM.

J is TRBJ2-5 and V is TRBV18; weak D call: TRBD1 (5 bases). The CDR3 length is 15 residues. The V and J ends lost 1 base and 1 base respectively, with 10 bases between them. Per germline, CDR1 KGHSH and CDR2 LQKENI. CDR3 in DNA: TGTGCCAGCTCACCACTGTTTGGGGCCCAAGAGACCCAGTACTTC. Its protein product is CASSPLFGAQETQYF.

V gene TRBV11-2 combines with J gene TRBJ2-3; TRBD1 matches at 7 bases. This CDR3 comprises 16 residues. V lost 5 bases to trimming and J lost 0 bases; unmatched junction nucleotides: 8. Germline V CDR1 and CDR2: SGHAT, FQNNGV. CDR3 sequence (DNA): TGTGCCAGCAGCGGAAGGGGGCAGATAAGCACAGATACGCAGTATTTT. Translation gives CASSGRGQISTDTQYF.

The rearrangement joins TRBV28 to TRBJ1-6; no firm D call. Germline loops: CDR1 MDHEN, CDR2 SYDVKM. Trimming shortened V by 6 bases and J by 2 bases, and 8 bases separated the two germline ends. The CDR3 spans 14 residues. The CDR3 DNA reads TGTGCCAGCAGACTTATCCCCTATAATTCACCCCTCCACTTT. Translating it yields CASRLIPYNSPLHF. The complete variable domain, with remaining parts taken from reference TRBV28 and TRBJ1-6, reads DVKVTQSSRYLVKRTGEKVFLECVQDMDHENMFWYRQDPGLGLRLIYFSYDVKMKEKGDIPEGYSVSREKKERFSLILESASTNQTSMYLCASRLIPYNSPLHFGNGTRLTVT.

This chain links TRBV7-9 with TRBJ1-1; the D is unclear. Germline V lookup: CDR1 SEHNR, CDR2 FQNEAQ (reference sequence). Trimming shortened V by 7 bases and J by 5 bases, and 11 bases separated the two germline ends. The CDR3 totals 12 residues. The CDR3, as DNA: TGTGCCAGCACGCAATGGGGTACTGAAGCTTTCTTT. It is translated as CASTQWGTEAFF.

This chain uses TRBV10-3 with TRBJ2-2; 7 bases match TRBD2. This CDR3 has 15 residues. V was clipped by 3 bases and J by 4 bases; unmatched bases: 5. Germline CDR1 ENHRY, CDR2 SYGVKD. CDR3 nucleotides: TGTGCCATCAGTGAAGGACTAGGTGTCACCGGGGAGCTGTTTTTT. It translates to CAISEGLGVTGELFF.

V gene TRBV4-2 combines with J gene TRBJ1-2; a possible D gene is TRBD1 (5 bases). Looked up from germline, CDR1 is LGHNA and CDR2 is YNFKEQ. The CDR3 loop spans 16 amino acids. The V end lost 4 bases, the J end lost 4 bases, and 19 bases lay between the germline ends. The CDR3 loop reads CASSRSTGSNPYGYTF. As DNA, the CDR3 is TGTGCCAGCAGCCGCAGCACAGGTTCCAACCCCTATGGCTACACCTTC.

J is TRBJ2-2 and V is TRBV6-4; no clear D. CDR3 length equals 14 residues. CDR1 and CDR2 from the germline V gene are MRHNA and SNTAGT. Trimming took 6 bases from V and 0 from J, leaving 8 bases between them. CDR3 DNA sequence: TGTGCCAGCAGCCAAAGGGCGAACACCGGGGAGCTGTTTTTT. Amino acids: CASSQRANTGELFF.

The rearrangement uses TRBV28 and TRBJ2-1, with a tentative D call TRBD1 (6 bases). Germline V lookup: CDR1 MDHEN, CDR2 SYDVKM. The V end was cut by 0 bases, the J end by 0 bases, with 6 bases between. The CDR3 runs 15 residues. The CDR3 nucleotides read TGTGCCAGCAGTTTATGGGACAGCTCCTACAATGAGCAGTTCTTC. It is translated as CASSLWDSSYNEQFF. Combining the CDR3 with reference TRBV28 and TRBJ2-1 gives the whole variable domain DVKVTQSSRYLVKRTGEKVFLECVQDMDHENMFWYRQDPGLGLRLIYFSYDVKMKEKGDIPEGYSVSREKKERFSLILESASTNQTSMYLCASSLWDSSYNEQFFGPGTRLTVL.

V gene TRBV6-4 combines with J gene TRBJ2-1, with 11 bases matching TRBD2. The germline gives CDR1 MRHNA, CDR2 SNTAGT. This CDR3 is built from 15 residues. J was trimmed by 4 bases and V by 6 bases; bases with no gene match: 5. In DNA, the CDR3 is TGTGCCAGCAGCCAACTAGCGGGGGCTTACAATGAGCAGTTCTTC. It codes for CASSQLAGAYNEQFF.

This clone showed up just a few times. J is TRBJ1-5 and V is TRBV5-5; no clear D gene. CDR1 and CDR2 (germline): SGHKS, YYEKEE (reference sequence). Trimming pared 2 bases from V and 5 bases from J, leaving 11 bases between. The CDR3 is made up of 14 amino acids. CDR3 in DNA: TGTGCCAGCAGCTTCGGTGTGCGGGATCAGCCCCAGCATTTT. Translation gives CASSFGVRDQPQHF. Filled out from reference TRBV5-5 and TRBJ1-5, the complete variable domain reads DAGVTQSPTHLIKTRGQQVTLRCSPISGHKSVSWYQQVLGQGPQFIFQYYEKEERGRGNFPDRFSARQFPNYSSELNVNALLLGDSALYLCASSFGVRDQPQHFGDGTRLSIL.

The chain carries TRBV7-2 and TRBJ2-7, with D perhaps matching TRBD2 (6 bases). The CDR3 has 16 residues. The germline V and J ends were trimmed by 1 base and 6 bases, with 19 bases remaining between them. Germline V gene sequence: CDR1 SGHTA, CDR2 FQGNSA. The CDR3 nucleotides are TGTGCCAGCAGCTTAGACCCGGCGGGAAGACGAAGCGAGCAGTACTTC. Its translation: CASSLDPAGRRSEQYF.

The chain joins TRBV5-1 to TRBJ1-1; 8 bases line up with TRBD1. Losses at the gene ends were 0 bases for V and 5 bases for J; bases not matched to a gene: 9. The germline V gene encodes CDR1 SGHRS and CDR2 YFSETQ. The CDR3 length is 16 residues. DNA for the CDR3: TGCGCCAGCAGCTTGGCCCCCGGACAGGGTGGGACTGAAGCTTTCTTT. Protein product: CASSLAPGQGGTEAFF.

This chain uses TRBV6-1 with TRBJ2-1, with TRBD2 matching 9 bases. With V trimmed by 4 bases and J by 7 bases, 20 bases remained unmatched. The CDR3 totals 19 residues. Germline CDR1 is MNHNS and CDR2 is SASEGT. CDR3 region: CASSGRGNRRLAERNEQFF. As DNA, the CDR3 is TGTGCCAGCAGTGGTAGGGGGAATAGGCGACTAGCGGAGAGAAATGAGCAGTTCTTC.

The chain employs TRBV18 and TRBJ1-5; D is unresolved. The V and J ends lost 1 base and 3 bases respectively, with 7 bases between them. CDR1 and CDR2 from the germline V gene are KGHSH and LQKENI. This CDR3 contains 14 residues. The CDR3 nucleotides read TGTGCCAGCTCACCACGGGGAGACAATCAGCCCCAGCATTTT. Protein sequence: CASSPRGDNQPQHF.

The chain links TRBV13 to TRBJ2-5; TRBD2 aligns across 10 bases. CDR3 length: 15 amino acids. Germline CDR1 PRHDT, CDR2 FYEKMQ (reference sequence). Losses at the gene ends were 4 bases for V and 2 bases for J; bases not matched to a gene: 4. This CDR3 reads CASSSGTSVQETQYF. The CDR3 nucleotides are TGTGCCAGCAGCTCCGGGACTAGCGTTCAAGAGACCCAGTACTTC.

CDR3 region: CATILAGDNEQFF. In DNA form, the CDR3 reads TGTGCCACCATACTAGCGGGAGATAATGAGCAGTTCTTC. The rearrangement joins TRBV6-1 to TRBJ2-1; 11 nucleotides match TRBD2. The ends lost 10 bases at V and 7 bases at J; junction bases unmatched: 6. CDR3 length equals 13 residues. The germline CDR1 and CDR2 sequences are MNHNS and SASEGT.

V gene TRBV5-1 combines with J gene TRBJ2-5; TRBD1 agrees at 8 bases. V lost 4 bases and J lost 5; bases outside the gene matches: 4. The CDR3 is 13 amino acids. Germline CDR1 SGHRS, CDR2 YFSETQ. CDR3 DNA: TGCGCCAGCAGCCCACGGACAGGGGAGACCCAGTACTTC. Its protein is CASSPRTGETQYF.

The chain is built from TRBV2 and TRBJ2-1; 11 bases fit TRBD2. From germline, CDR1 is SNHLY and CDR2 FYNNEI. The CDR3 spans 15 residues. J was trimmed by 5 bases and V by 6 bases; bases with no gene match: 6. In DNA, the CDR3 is TGTGCCAGCAGGACCCTAGCGGGGGGAAACAATGAGCAGTTCTTC. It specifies CASRTLAGGNNEQFF.

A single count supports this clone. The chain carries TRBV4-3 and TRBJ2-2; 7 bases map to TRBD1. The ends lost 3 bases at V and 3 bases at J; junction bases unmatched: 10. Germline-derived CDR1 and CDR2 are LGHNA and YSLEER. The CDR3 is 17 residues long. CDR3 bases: TGCGCCAGCAGCCAGGCGGCCAGGGGGTTGGACACCGGGGAGCTGTTTTTT. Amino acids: CASSQAARGLDTGELFF.

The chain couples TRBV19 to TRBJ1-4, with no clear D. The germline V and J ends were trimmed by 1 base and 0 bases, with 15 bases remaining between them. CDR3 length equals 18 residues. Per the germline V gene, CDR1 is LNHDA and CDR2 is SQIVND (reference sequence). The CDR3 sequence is CASSIVWSRYATNEKLFF. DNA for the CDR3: TGTGCCAGTAGTATAGTTTGGTCCCGGTATGCAACTAATGAAAAACTGTTTTTT. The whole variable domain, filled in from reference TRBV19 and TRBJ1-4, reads DGGITQSPKYLFRKEGQNVTLSCEQNLNHDAMYWYRQDPGQGLRLIYYSQIVNDFQKGDIAEGYSVSREKKESFPLTVTSAQKNPTAFYLCASSIVWSRYATNEKLFFGSGTQLSVL.